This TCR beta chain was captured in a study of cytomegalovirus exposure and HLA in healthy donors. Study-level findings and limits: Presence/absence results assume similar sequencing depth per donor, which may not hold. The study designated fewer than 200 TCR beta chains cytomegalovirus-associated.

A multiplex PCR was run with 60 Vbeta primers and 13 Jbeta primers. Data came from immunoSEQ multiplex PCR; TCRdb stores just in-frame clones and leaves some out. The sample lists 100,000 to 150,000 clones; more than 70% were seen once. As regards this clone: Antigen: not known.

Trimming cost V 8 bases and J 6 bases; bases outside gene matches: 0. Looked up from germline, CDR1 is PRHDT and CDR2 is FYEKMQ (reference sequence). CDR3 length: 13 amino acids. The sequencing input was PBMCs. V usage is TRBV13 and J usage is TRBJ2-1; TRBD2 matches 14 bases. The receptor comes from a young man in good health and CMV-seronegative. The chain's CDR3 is CASGTSGGNEQFF. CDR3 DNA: TGTGCCAGCGGGACTAGCGGGGGCAATGAGCAGTTCTTC.